The entry that follows covers one T cell receptor beta chain sequence. Produced via immunoSEQ multiplex PCR; TCRdb's table is partial and in-frame only. The top ten clones hold approximately 5.1% of a sample with around 100,000 clones, approximately 85% of them seen once. This sample is drawn from a study of blood T cell repertoires in COVID-19. As for the study in general: Samples of COVID-19 (acute and convalescent) were obtained from the United States, Italy and Spain. PBMCs, B-cell-depleted T cells, or T cells provided the cDNA or gDNA that made up the material.

The Seattle patients joined while their infection was active and were tracked longitudinally afterward. This CDR3 region has 18 residues. Germline V CDR1 and CDR2: MNHEY, SMNVEV (reference sequence). V lost 3 bases and J lost 7; bases outside the gene matches: 17. J is TRBJ1-2 and V is TRBV27; TRBD1 matches at 10 bases. The sequence was collected from a woman aged 55-70 years with COVID-19, enrolled during active disease. Sequences were obtained from peripheral blood. The chain's CDR3 is CASSFRLRDRGLLSGYTF. For the CDR3, the DNA is TGTGCCAGCAGTTTCCGCCTCCGGGACAGGGGACTGTTATCTGGCTACACCTTC.